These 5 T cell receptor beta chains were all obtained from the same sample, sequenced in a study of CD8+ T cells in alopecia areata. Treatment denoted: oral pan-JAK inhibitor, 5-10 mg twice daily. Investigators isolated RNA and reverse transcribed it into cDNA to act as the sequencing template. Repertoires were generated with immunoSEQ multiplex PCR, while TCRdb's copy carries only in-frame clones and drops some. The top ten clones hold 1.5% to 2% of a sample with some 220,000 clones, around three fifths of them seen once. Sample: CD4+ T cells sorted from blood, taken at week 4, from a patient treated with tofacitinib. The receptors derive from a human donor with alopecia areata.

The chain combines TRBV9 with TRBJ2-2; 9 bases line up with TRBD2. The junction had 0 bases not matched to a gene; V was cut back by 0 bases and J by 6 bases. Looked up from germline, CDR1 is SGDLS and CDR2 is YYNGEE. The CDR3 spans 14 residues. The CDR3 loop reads CASSVGLAAGELFF. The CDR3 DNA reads TGTGCCAGCAGCGTAGGACTAGCGGCCGGGGAGCTGTTTTTT.

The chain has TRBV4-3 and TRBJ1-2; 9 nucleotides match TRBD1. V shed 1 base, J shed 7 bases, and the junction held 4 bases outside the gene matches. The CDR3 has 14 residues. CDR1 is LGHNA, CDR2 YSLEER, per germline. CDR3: CASSQAWTGAGYTF. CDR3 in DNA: TGCGCCAGCAGCCAAGCTTGGACAGGGGCTGGCTACACCTTC.

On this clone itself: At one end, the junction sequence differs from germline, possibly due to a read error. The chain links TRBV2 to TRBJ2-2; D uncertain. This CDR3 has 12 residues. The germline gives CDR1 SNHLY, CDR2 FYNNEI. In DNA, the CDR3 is TGTGCCAGCGGCGCGAACGCCGGGGAGCTGTTTTTT. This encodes CASGANAGELFF.

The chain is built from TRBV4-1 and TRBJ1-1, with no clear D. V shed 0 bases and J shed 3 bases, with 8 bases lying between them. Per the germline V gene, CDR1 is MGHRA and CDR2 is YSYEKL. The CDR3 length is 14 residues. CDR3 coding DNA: TGCGCCAGCAGCCAAGAGACAAGTTACACTGAAGCTTTCTTT. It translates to CASSQETSYTEAFF.

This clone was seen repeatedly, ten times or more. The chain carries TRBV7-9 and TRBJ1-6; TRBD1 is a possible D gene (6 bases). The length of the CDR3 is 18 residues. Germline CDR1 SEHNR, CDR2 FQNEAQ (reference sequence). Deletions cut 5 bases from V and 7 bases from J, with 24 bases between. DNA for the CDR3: TGTGCCAGCAGCGTATCTATACAGGGCTCTTCACCCAATTCACCCCTCCACTTT. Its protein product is CASSVSIQGSSPNSPLHF.